A single sample is the source of the 21 T cell receptor beta chains below, sequenced in a study of blood T cell repertoires in COVID-19. Data came from immunoSEQ multiplex PCR; TCRdb stores just in-frame clones and leaves some out. The table shows under 40,000 clones, with approximately 81% occurring only once. Sequenced: peripheral blood. The receptor set was obtained from a human donor with acute or convalescent COVID-19. The donor label of this sample is uncertain.

This chain connects TRBV5-6 to TRBJ1-5; D remains unclear. The V end was cut by 7 bases, the J end by 0 bases, with 23 bases between. CDR1 is SGHDT and CDR2 is YYEEEE in the germline V gene. The CDR3 consists of 18 residues. Here the CDR3 DNA reads TGTGCCAGCCTCTCGAAGCGGGCCGGACGTCATAGCAATCAGCCCCAGCATTTT. This encodes CASLSKRAGRHSNQPQHF.

The rearrangement uses TRBV5-1 and TRBJ1-3; D might be TRBD1 (5 bases). CDR1 is SGHRS and CDR2 is YFSETQ in the germline V gene. The CDR3 runs 17 residues. The V end lost 3 bases, the J end lost 4 bases, and 20 bases lay between the germline ends. The CDR3 DNA is TGCGCCAGCAGCTATACCACACAGGAGAAGAACGGAAACACCATATATTTT. This codes for CASSYTTQEKNGNTIYF.

The rearrangement links TRBV15 to TRBJ2-3; D is unresolved. Trimming removed 4 bases at V and 5 bases at J, with 16 bases between. The CDR3 has 15 amino acids. Looked up from germline, CDR1 is LNHNV and CDR2 is YYDKDF (reference sequence). CDR3 nucleotide sequence: TGTGCCACCAGCAACCGGCCCCTCCTAGGAGATACGCAGTATTTT. It is translated as CATSNRPLLGDTQYF. Complete variable domain (other parts from reference TRBV15 and TRBJ2-3): DAMVIQNPRYQVTQFGKPVTLSCSQTLNHNVMYWYQQKSSQAPKLLFHYYDKDFNNEADTPDNFQSRRPNTSFCFLDIRSPGLGDTAMYLCATSNRPLLGDTQYFGPGTRLTVL.

The CDR3: CASRSRVGDSYNEQFF. The CDR3 DNA follows: TGTGCCAGCAGATCCAGGGTAGGAGATTCCTACAATGAGCAGTTCTTC. The chain links TRBV5-5 to TRBJ2-1, with D possibly matching TRBD1 (5 bases). Germline lookup yields CDR1 SGHKS and CDR2 YYEKEE (reference sequence). Trimming cost V 5 bases and J 1 base, with 16 bases left between them. The CDR3 is 16 amino acids.

This chain joins TRBV7-2 and TRBJ2-1, with 11 bases identical to TRBD1. Trimming removed 5 bases from V and 3 bases from J; junction bases left unmatched: 9. Germline V gene data show CDR1 as SGHTA and CDR2 as FQGNSA. The CDR3 consists of 17 residues. This chain's CDR3 is CASSLNGGTGGYNEQFF. CDR3 coding DNA: TGTGCCAGCAGCCTAAATGGGGGGACAGGGGGCTACAATGAGCAGTTCTTC.

A note on this clone: The junction differs from germline at one of its ends, possibly a read error. V and J are TRBV4-2 and TRBJ1-4; TRBD1 matches at 7 bases. From germline, CDR1 is LGHNA and CDR2 YNFKEQ. CDR3 length: 15 residues. CDR3 sequence reads: CASRQGGGEGEKLFF. The CDR3 DNA follows: TGTGCCAGCCGCCAGGGGGGGGGCGAGGGGGAAAAACTGTTTTTT.

V and J are TRBV12-3 or TRBV12-4 and TRBJ1-1; the D gene is possibly TRBD1 (6 bases). Trimming pared 6 bases from V and 5 bases from J, leaving 13 bases between. The CDR3 extends over 13 amino acids. The CDR3, as DNA: TGTGCCAGCAGCCTAATAACAGGGACTGAAGCTTTCTTT. It codes for CASSLITGTEAFF.

The chain carries TRBV28 and TRBJ2-7; D might be TRBD1 (5 bases). Between the trimmed V and J ends, which lost 7 bases and 2 bases, there was a span of 12 bases. Germline lookup yields CDR1 MDHEN and CDR2 SYDVKM. The CDR3 is made up of 13 amino acids. The CDR3 here is CASTPRQTYEQYF. The CDR3 nucleotides are TGTGCCAGCACCCCGAGACAGACCTACGAGCAGTACTTC.

This rearrangement joins TRBV7-3 to TRBJ2-2; TRBD1 agrees at 7 bases. Germline V gene sequence: CDR1 SGHTA, CDR2 FQGTGA. The CDR3 length is 16 residues. Losses at the gene ends were 0 bases for V and 1 base for J; bases not matched to a gene: 2. In nucleotides, the CDR3 is TGTGCCAGCAGCTTAACCCCAGGGGGGAACACCGGGGAGCTGTTTTTT. It encodes CASSLTPGGNTGELFF.

The rearrangement uses TRBV28 and TRBJ2-7; D is perhaps TRBD1 (5 bases). This CDR3 contains 15 residues. With 4 bases removed from V and 6 bases from J, the gap between germline ends came to 19 bases. Germline assignment: CDR1 MDHEN and CDR2 SYDVKM. CDR3 residues: CASSSSSGYLGEQYF. The CDR3 bases are TGTGCCAGCAGTTCAAGTTCAGGGTACTTGGGCGAGCAGTACTTC.

This chain uses TRBV6-2 or TRBV6-3 with TRBJ1-5, with D hard to call. Between the trimmed V and J ends, which lost 0 bases and 5 bases, there was a span of 11 bases. Germline CDR1 MNHEY, CDR2 SVGEGT. The CDR3 sequence is 15 residues long. CDR3 sequence (DNA): TGTGCCAGCAGTTACTCTAGACATGGCGATCAGCCCCAGCATTTT. Its protein product is CASSYSRHGDQPQHF.

V is TRBV28 and J is TRBJ2-1; TRBD2 matches 10 bases. The CDR3 is made up of 16 amino acids. With 3 bases clipped from V and 4 bases from J, the junction kept 6 bases outside the gene matches. The V gene's germline CDR1 is MDHEN and CDR2 SYDVKM. The CDR3 is CASSLPLAGAYNEQFF. DNA for the CDR3: TGTGCCAGCAGTTTGCCTCTAGCGGGAGCTTACAATGAGCAGTTCTTC.

The rearrangement uses TRBV9 and TRBJ2-1; 9 bases match TRBD2. V was pared by 3 bases and J by 4 bases, with 8 bases of the junction left unmatched. The germline CDR1 and CDR2 sequences are SGDLS and YYNGEE. The CDR3 loop spans 16 amino acids. The CDR3 coding sequence is TGTGCCAGCAGCGCCACCGGGACTAGCCGATACAATGAGCAGTTCTTC. This codes for CASSATGTSRYNEQFF.

The chain employs TRBV5-5 and TRBJ1-4; no clear D. V was trimmed by 7 bases and J by 4 bases, leaving 11 bases between them. The CDR3 is 13 residues long. Germline V gene lookup returns CDR1 SGHKS and CDR2 YYEKEE (reference sequence). The chain's CDR3 is CASGSGVNEKLFF. DNA for the CDR3: TGTGCCAGCGGGAGCGGAGTTAATGAAAAACTGTTTTTT.

The V gene is TRBV7-3, the J gene TRBJ2-3; tentatively, D is TRBD2 (6 bases). The CDR3 contains 15 residues. V was cut by 2 bases and J by 2 bases, with 11 bases left in between. Germline loops: CDR1 SGHTA, CDR2 FQGTGA. This chain's CDR3 is CASSLGTGDTDTQYF. The CDR3, as DNA: TGTGCCAGCAGCTTAGGGACTGGGGACACAGATACGCAGTATTTT.

The chain employs TRBV2 and TRBJ1-3; D possibly corresponds to TRBD1 (5 bases). CDR1 is SNHLY and CDR2 is FYNNEI in the germline V gene. The V and J ends lost 10 bases and 4 bases respectively, with 17 bases between them. The CDR3 sequence is 14 residues long. CDR3 region: CAILLQGSGNTIYF. The CDR3 DNA sequence: TGTGCCATCCTATTGCAGGGATCAGGAAACACCATATATTTT.

The chain is built from TRBV28 and TRBJ2-5, with TRBD2 identical over 7 bases. Germline V lookup: CDR1 MDHEN, CDR2 SYDVKM. The CDR3 is 11 residues long. The CDR3 sequence: CTCGGLETQYF. For the CDR3, the DNA is TGTACCTGCGGGGGTCTGGAGACCCAGTACTTC.

This clone was seen more than once but under ten times. J is TRBJ2-3 and V is TRBV4-1; 8 bases agree with TRBD2. This CDR3 has 17 amino acids. Germline values: CDR1 MGHRA, CDR2 YSYEKL. J gave up 0 bases and V 3 bases, and 8 bases lay outside the gene matches. The CDR3 protein is CASSQLGLAISTDTQYF. Here the CDR3 DNA reads TGCGCCAGCAGCCAGCTTGGACTAGCAATAAGCACAGATACGCAGTATTTT.

This clone showed up just a few times. The V call is TRBV29-1, the J call TRBJ2-1, with a possible D match to TRBD1 (5 bases). The germline V gene encodes CDR1 SQVTM and CDR2 ANQGSEA. Trimming shortened V by 5 bases and J by 3 bases, and 17 bases separated the two germline ends. This CDR3 region has 15 residues. The CDR3 DNA reads as TGCAGCGTTCCTTCCAACGCAGGGTTCTACAATGAGCAGTTCTTC. Encoded protein: CSVPSNAGFYNEQFF.

The V and J genes are TRBV19 and TRBJ2-3, with no clear D. There are 15 residues in the CDR3. CDR1 and CDR2 from the germline V gene are LNHDA and SQIVND (reference sequence). V lost 7 bases and J lost 2, with 16 bases in between. The CDR3 nucleotides read TGTGCCAGTACCAGAGGTTTCTCGCCCACAGATACGCAGTATTTT. Translation: CASTRGFSPTDTQYF.

V usage is TRBV11-3 and J usage is TRBJ1-1; TRBD1 aligns across 7 bases. This CDR3 region has 13 residues. Germline CDR1 SGHNT, CDR2 YENEEA. Trimming at V came to 4 bases and at J to 11 bases, leaving 10 bases not matched to a gene. The chain's CDR3 is CASSSPRDSSAFF. The CDR3 DNA reads as TGTGCCAGCAGCTCCCCCAGGGACAGCTCGGCTTTCTTT.